This TCR beta chain stems from a study of blood T cell repertoires in COVID-19. TCRdb's table, derived via immunoSEQ multiplex PCR, lists solely in-frame clones and lacks some. Among over 150,000 clones listed, about 85% were seen once. After removal of 2 bases from V and 5 bases from J, the junction contained 8 bases not matched to a gene. Germline CDR1 reads SGHDN; CDR2 reads FVKESK. The CDR3 extends over 15 amino acids. The rearrangement joins TRBV14 to TRBJ2-5; the match to TRBD2 covers 7 bases. This receptor was taken from a man at least 80 years old with COVID-19, enrolled during active disease. The sample consisted of peripheral blood. This CDR3 reads CASSQSFGGSETQYF. The CDR3, as DNA: TGTGCCAGCAGCCAATCTTTCGGGGGGTCGGAGACCCAGTACTTC. Complete variable domain (other parts from reference TRBV14 and TRBJ2-5): EAGVTQFPSHSVIEKGQTVTLRCDPISGHDNLYWYRRVMGKEIKFLLHFVKESKQDESGMPNNRFLAERTGGTYSTLKVQPAELEDSGVYFCASSQSFGGSETQYFGPGTRLLVL.